This T cell receptor beta chain was identified during a study of PD-1 blockade in classical Hodgkin lymphoma. The CDR3 length is 13 residues. Trimming removed 5 bases at V and 5 bases at J, with 10 bases between. Germline V gives CDR1 SNHLY, CDR2 FYNNEI. Profiling relied on immunoSEQ multiplex PCR, and the TCRdb table lists in-frame clones only, not all of them. The sample has 25,000 to 35,000 clones; around 90% are singletons. Time point meaning: newly diagnosed, previously untreated cHL patient sample. Magnetic negative selection served to purify CD4+ T cells out of PBMCs that had been thawed. Sequenced sample: CD4+ T cells from blood. The chain uses TRBV2 and TRBJ1-5; D gene unclear. The receptor was isolated from a human donor with classical Hodgkin lymphoma. CDR3 residues: CASSFSPDQPQHF. The CDR3 bases are TGTGCCAGCAGTTTCTCGCCCGATCAGCCCCAGCATTTT.